This TCR beta chain was documented in a study of persistence of HIV-infected CD4 T cells. Study in general: The sample holds CD4+ T cells responsive to CMV or HIV-1 Gag.

The stimulus was an HIV-1 Gag 15-mer peptide pool, 0.8 to 1 ug/peptide/mL. CD40L/CD69 double-negative CD45RO-high memory CD4+ T cells were collected. Adults with HIV-1 started suppressive ART while chronically infected. The immunoSEQ assay was version 4, run in survey mode. Clones were sequenced by immunoSEQ multiplex PCR, and TCRdb holds only the in-frame ones, with some missing. The sample holds tens of thousands of clones, around 82% seen once. Worth noting for this clone: Its specificity is unknown.

Trimming removed 8 bases from V and 3 bases from J, with 7 bases in between. Germline loops: CDR1 MNHEY, CDR2 SVGAGI. This CDR3 contains 12 residues. The input for sequencing was CD4+ T cells sorted from PBMCs after roughly 20-hour stimulation, taken from a patient who received antiretroviral therapy. This receptor was taken from an adult man with HIV who was CMV-seropositive. The chain is built from TRBV6-5 and TRBJ2-2; D is uncertain. The CDR3, as DNA: TGTGCCAGCCGACGGTACACCGGGGAGCTGTTTTTT. Amino acid sequence: CASRRYTGELFF.